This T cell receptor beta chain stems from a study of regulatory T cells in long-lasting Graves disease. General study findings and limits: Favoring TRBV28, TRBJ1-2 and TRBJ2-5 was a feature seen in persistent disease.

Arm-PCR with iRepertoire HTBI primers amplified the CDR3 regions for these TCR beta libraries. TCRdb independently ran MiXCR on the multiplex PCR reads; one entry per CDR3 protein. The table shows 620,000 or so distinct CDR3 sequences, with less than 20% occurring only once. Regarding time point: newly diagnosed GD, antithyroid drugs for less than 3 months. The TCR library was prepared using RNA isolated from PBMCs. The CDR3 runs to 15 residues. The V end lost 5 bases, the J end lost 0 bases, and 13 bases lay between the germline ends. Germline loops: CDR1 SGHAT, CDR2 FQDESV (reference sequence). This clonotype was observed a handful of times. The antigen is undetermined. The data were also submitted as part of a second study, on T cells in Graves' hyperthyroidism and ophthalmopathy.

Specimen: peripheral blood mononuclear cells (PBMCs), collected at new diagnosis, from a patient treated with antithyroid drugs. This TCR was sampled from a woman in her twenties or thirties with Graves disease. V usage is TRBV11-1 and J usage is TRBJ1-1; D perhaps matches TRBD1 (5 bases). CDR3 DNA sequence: TGTGCCAGCAGCCCCCGGGACGGAATGAACACTGAAGCTTTCTTT. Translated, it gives CASSPRDGMNTEAFF.